The 6 T cell receptor beta chains below come from one sample, sequenced in a study of T cells expressing NK-cell markers. Each CDR3 protein gets one entry in TCRdb, which reprocessed the 5' RACE reads and gives no DNA. This table lists about 380,000 distinct CDR3 sequences. The material sequenced was blood T cells: a sorted CD56 or NKG2C T cell subset, CD4+ or CD8+ T cells, or bulk PBMC T cells (not recorded which). Every receptor here comes from a man aged 18-70 years in good health.

The chain uses TRBV7-8 and TRBJ1-2; TCRdb selects TRBD1, and the lack of DNA leaves this call unchecked. Germline assignment: CDR1 SGHVS and CDR2 FQNEAQ. CDR3 length equals 14 residues. The CDR3 loop is CASSPTGQTYGYTF. Together with reference TRBV7-8 and TRBJ1-2, the CDR3 gives the full variable domain: GAGVSQSPRYKVAKRGQDVALRCDPISGHVSLFWYQQALGQGPEFLTYFQNEAQLDKSGLPSDRFFAERPEGSVSTLKIQRTQQEDSAVYLCASSPTGQTYGYTFGSGTRLTVV.

The chain employs TRBV7-3 and TRBJ2-1; TCRdb returns TRBD2, unconfirmable since there is no DNA. Per germline, CDR1 SGHTA and CDR2 FQGTGA. The length of the CDR3 is 14 residues. The CDR3 loop is CASSSGTSGSTQFF.

V and J are TRBV5-1 and TRBJ2-7; TCRdb outputs TRBD1, but without DNA this stays unchecked. Per the germline V gene, CDR1 is SGHRS and CDR2 is YFSETQ. This CDR3 is built from 16 residues. The CDR3 spells CASSLAQGTGVWEQYF.

The rearrangement uses TRBV7-2 and TRBJ2-3; without DNA, the TCRdb call of TRBD1 cannot be checked. The germline CDR1 and CDR2 sequences are SGHTA and FQGNSA. This CDR3 region has 17 residues. The CDR3 sequence is CASSLPTGHQRTDTQYF.

The chain employs TRBV14 and TRBJ2-5; the D gene TCRdb calls, TRBD2, cannot be checked with no DNA. The CDR3 extends over 15 amino acids. CDR1 and CDR2 from the germline V gene are SGHDN and FVKESK. CDR3: CASSPGLNHQETQYF.

The V and J genes are TRBV1 and TRBJ1-1; as DNA is missing, the TRBD1 call by TCRdb cannot be tested. TRBV1 is a known pseudogene. This CDR3 is built from 17 residues. CDR3 protein: CTSSQEDPGTGLTEAFF.